This TCR beta chain was sequenced for a study of blood T cell repertoires in COVID-19. For this clone: At one of its ends the junction is not consistent with the germline gene, which may arise from a read error.

CDR3 length equals 14 residues. From germline, CDR1 is SGHVS and CDR2 FNYEAQ. Measured with immunoSEQ multiplex PCR; TCRdb has only the in-frame clones, and not every one. The repertoire holds some 430,000 clones, with 80% to 95% as singletons. This sequence joins TRBV7-6 and TRBJ2-7; D is perhaps TRBD1 (6 bases). The receptor comes from a man aged 18 to 29 who had recovered from COVID-19. The sequenced sample consisted of PBMCs or T cells enriched from blood (not recorded which). The CDR3 reads CASSRTGSSNEQYF. CDR3 DNA: TGTGCCAGCAGCCGCACAGGGTCCTCCAACGAGCAGTACTTC.